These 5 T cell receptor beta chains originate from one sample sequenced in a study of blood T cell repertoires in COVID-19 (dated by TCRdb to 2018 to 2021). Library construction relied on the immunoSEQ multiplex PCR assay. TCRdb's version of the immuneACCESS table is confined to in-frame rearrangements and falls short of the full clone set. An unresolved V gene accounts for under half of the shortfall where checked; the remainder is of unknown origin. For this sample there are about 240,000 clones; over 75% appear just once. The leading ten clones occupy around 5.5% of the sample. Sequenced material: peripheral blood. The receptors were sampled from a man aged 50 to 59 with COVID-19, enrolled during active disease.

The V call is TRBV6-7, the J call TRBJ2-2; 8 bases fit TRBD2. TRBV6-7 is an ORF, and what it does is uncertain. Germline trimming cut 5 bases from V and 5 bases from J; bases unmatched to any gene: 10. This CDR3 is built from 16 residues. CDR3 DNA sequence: TGTGCCAGCAGTCACGTACAGGGACTAGAAACCGGGGAGCTGTTTTTT. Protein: CASSHVQGLETGELFF.

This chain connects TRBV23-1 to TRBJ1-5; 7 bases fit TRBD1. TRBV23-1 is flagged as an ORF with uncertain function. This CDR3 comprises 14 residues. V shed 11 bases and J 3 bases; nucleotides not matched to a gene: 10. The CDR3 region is CARLQGSNNQPQHF. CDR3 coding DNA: TGCGCCCGACTACAGGGGTCGAACAATCAGCCCCAGCATTTT.

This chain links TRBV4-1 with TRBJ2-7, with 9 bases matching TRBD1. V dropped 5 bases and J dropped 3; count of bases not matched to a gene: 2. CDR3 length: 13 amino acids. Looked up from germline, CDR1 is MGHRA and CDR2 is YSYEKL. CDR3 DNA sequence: TGCGCCAGCAGCGTGGACAGGGGCTACGAGCAGTACTTC. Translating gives CASSVDRGYEQYF.

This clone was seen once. The CDR3 DNA sequence: TGTGCCAGCAGTTTAGCGACTAGCGGGGGGGCAGAGACCCAGTACTTC. This translates into CASSLATSGGAETQYF. This rearrangement joins TRBV27 to TRBJ2-5; 14 bases agree with TRBD2. Trimming cost V 2 bases and J 4 bases; bases outside gene matches: 3. In germline, CDR1 is MNHEY, CDR2 SMNVEV (reference sequence). The CDR3 is 16 residues long.

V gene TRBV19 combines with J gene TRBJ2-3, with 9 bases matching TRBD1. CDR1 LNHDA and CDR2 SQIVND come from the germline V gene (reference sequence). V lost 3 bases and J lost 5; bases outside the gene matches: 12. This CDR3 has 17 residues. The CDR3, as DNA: TGTGCCAGTAGTATGGGGCCGGGACAGGGAGATGAAGATACGCAGTATTTT. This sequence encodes CASSMGPGQGDEDTQYF.